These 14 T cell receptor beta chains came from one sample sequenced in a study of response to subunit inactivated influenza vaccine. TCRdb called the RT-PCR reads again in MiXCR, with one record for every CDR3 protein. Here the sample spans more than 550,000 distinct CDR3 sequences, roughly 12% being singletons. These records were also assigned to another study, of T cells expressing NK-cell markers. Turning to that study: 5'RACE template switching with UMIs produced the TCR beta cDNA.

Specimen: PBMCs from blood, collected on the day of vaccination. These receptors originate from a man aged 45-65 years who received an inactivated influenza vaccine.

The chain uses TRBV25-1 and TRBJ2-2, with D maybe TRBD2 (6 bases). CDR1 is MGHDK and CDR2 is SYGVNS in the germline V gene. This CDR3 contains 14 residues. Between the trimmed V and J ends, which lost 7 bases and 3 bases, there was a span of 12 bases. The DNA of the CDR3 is TGTGCCAGCACCACGGCGGGGTACACCGGGGAGCTGTTTTTT. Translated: CASTTAGYTGELFF.

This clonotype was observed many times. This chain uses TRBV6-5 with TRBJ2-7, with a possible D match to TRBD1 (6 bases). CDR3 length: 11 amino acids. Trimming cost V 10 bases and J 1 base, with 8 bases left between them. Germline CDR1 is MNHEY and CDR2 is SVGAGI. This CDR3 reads CATGQSYEQYF. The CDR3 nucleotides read TGTGCCACCGGACAGTCCTACGAGCAGTACTTC.

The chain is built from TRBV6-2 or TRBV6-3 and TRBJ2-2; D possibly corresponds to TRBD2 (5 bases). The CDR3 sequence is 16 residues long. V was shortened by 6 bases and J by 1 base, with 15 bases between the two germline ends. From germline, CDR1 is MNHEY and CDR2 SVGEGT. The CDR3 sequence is CASRGLAQMNTGELFF. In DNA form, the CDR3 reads TGTGCCAGCAGAGGGCTAGCCCAGATGAACACCGGGGAGCTGTTTTTT.

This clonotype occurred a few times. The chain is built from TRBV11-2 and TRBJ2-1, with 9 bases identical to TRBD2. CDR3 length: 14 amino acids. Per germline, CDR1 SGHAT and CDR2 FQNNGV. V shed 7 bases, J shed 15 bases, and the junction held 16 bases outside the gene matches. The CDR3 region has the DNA TGTGCCAGCAACCTCGCGGTAGCGGGGGCCGCCCCGTTCTTC. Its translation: CASNLAVAGAAPFF.

The CDR3 nucleotides read TGTGCCAGCAGTTCCTCACCCAGGGGGCTAGAGACCCAGTACTTC. Translation gives CASSSSPRGLETQYF. The chain joins TRBV27 to TRBJ2-5, with 8 nucleotides matching TRBD1. Germline V gene data show CDR1 as MNHEY and CDR2 as SMNVEV (reference sequence). V lost 4 bases and J lost 4; bases outside the gene matches: 8. CDR3 length: 15 amino acids.

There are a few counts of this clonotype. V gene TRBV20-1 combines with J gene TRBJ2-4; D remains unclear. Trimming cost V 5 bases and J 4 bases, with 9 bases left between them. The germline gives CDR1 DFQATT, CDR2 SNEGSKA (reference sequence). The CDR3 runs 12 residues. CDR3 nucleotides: TGCAGTGCTCTTCCCGAGAAAAACATTCAGTACTTC. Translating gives CSALPEKNIQYF.

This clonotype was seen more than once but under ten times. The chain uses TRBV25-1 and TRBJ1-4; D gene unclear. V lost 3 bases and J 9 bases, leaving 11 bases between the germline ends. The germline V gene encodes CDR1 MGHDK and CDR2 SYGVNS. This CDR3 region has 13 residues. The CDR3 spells CASSDVGRKKLFF. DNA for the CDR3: TGTGCCAGCAGTGATGTAGGAAGAAAAAAACTGTTTTTT.

CDR3 region: CASSLDEDTQEHF. Here the CDR3 DNA reads TGTGCCAGCAGCTTAGATGAGGACACTCAAGAGCATTTT. The chain combines TRBV7-2 with TRBJ1-5; the D gene is possibly TRBD1 (5 bases). This CDR3 region has 13 residues. Trimming removed 1 base at V and 14 bases at J, with 15 bases between. Germline CDR1 is SGHTA and CDR2 is FQGNSA.

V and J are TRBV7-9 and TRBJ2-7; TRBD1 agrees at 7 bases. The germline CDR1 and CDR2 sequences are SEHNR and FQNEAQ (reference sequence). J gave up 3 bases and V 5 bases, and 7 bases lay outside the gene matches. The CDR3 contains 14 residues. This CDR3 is CASSKSDRFYEQYF. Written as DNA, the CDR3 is TGTGCCAGCAGCAAATCGGACAGGTTCTACGAGCAGTACTTC.

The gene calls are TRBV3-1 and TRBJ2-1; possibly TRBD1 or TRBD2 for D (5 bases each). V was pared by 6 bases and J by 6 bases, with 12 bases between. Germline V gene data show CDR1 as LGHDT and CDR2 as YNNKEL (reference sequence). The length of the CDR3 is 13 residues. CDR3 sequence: CASSMKGSNEQFF. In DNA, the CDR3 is TGTGCCAGCAGTATGAAGGGGAGCAATGAGCAGTTCTTC.

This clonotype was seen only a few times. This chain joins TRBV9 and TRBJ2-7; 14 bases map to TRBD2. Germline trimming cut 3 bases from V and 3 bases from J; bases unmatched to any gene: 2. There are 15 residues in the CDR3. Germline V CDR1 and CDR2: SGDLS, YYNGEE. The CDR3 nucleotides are TGTGCCAGCAGCGCGGGACTAGCGGGAGACTACGAGCAGTACTTC. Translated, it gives CASSAGLAGDYEQYF.

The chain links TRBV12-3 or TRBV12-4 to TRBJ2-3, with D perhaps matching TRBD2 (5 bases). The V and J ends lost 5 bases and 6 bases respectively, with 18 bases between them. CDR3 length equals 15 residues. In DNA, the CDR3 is TGTGCCAGCAGTGAGAGGAGGTACACTGTGGATACGCAGTATTTT. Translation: CASSERRYTVDTQYF.

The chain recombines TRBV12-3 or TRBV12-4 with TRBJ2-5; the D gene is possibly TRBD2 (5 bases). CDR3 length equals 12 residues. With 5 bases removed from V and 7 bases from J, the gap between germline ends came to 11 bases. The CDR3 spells CASSEVAGTQYF. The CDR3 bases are TGTGCCAGCAGTGAGGTGGCGGGGACCCAGTACTTC.

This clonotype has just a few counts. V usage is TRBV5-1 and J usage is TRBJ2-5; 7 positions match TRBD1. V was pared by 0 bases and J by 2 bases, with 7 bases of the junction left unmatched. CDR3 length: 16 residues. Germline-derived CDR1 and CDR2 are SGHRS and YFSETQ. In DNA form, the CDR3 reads TGCGCCAGCAGCTTGGCCTCGACAGGGCGGCAAGAGACCCAGTACTTC. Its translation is CASSLASTGRQETQYF.